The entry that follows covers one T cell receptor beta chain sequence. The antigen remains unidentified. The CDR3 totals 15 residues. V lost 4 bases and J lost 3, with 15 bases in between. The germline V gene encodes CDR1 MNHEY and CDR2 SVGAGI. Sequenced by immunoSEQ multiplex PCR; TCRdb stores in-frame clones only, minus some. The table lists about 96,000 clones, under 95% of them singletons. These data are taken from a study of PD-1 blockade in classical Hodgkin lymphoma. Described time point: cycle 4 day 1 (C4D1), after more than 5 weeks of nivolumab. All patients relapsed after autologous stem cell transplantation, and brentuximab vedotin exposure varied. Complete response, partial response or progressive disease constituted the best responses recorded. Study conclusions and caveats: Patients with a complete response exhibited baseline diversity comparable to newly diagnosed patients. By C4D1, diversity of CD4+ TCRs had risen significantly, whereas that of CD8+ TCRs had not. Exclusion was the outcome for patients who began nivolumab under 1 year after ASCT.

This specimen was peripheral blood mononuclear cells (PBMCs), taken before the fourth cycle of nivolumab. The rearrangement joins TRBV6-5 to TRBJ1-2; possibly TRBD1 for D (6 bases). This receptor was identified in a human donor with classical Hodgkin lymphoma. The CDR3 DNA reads TGTGCCAGCAGTTCGAGAGCAGGGGTTCACTATGGCTACACCTTC. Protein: CASSSRAGVHYGYTF.